A single sample is the source of the 29 T cell receptor beta chains below, sequenced in a study of T cell clonality in common variable immunodeficiency. Generated by immunoSEQ multiplex PCR, the TCRdb table keeps only in-frame clones and is missing some. The profile covers about 52,000 clones, none occurring a single time. Specimen: peripheral blood mononuclear cells. These receptors originate from a person aged 18-70 years in good health.

This clone occurred many times. The read finishes 3 residues shy of the CDR3 end, and the germline J gene is used to complete it. The J gene is TRBJ2-5, the V gene TRBV7-6, with TRBD2 matching 8 bases. CDR3 length: 14 residues. V shed 3 bases and J 1 base; nucleotides not matched to a gene: 1. Germline V gene lookup returns CDR1 SGHVS and CDR2 FNYEAQ. CDR3 amino acids: CASSFSGGQETQYF. The part of the CDR3 DNA that was read is TGTGCCAGCAGCTTCAGCGGGGGCCAAGAGACC.

On this clone itself: The read gets to within 3 residues of the CDR3 end, and the germline J gene fills in the rest. The genes are TRBV18 and TRBJ2-2, with 9 bases that match TRBD1. Germline CDR1 is KGHSH and CDR2 is LQKENI. Trimming took 2 bases from V and 6 from J; bases not matched to a gene: 7. The CDR3 runs 16 residues. The part of the CDR3 DNA that was read is TGTGCCAGCTCACCAAGGTCGAGACAGGGGGCCGGGGAG. Its translation: CASSPRSRQGAGE. The whole CDR3 sequence is CASSPRSRQGAGELFF.

This clone was detected ten times or more. CDR3 DNA, as far as it was read: TGTGCCACCAAGTACGATCAGGGTTCTGGAAACACC. Its translation: CATKYDQGSGNT. The complete CDR3 sequence is CATKYDQGSGNTIYF. This rearrangement joins TRBV19 to TRBJ1-3, with a possible D match to TRBD1 (5 bases). The CDR3 end is not reached by the read, which stops 3 residues before it; the germline J gene fills it in. The CDR3 is 15 amino acids. V was trimmed by 10 bases and J by 1 base, leaving 17 bases between them. Germline V CDR1 and CDR2: LNHDA, SQIVND (reference sequence). The whole variable domain, filled in from reference TRBV19 and TRBJ1-3, reads DGGITQSPKYLFRKEGQNVTLSCEQNLNHDAMYWYRQDPGQGLRLIYYSQIVNDFQKGDIAEGYSVSREKKESFPLTVTSAQKNPTAFYLCATKYDQGSGNTIYFGEGSWLTVV.

The table lists this clone with many counts. The DNA ends 3 residues before the CDR3 does, and the rest of the CDR3 is filled in from the germline J gene. The chain links TRBV5-1 to TRBJ2-5; 10 bases agree with TRBD1. The CDR3 is made up of 15 amino acids. Germline CDR1 SGHRS, CDR2 YFSETQ. The junction had 8 bases not matched to a gene; V was cut back by 5 bases and J by 4 bases. CDR3 DNA (partial): TGCGCCAGCAGTTATACGACAGGGGGCGGAGAGACC. Its protein product is CASSYTTGGGET. Given in full, the CDR3 is CASSYTTGGGETQYF.

This clone showed up many times. With the read ending 3 residues before the CDR3 end, the germline J gene is used to fill in that end. The gene calls are TRBV6-1 and TRBJ2-5; 7 nucleotides match TRBD2. The CDR3 has 15 amino acids. The V gene's germline CDR1 is MNHNS and CDR2 SASEGT. V was pared by 4 bases and J by 4 bases, with 9 bases of the junction left unmatched. CDR3 region: CASSGNILAGETQYF. The DNA read from the CDR3 is TGTGCCAGCAGTGGGAATATTTTAGCGGGAGAGACC.

This clone was recorded many times. The read gets to within 3 residues of the CDR3 end, and the germline J gene fills in the rest. The V and J genes are TRBV7-6 and TRBJ1-1; possibly TRBD1 for D (5 bases). The CDR3 runs 17 residues. V lost 5 bases and J lost 1, with 20 bases in between. The germline CDR1 and CDR2 sequences are SGHVS and FNYEAQ. The CDR3 protein is CASSRRQGGFENTEAFF. The DNA read from the CDR3 is TGTGCCAGCAGCCGACGGCAGGGAGGTTTTGAGAACACTGAA.

This clone was counted between two and nine times. The CDR3 goes on 3 residues after the read ends, and that part is filled in from the germline J gene. The gene calls are TRBV7-3 and TRBJ2-3; 12 bases line up with TRBD2. CDR1 and CDR2 (germline): SGHTA, FQGTGA. The CDR3 runs 16 residues. The trim removed 1 base at V and 8 bases at J, leaving 7 bases unmatched. CDR3 DNA, as far as it was read: TGTGCCAGCAGCTTAATGCTAGCGGGGGGGCCGGGTACG. This sequence encodes CASSLMLAGGPGT. The CDR3 in its entirety is CASSLMLAGGPGTQYF.

In this sample, this clone turned up many times. With the read ending 3 residues before the CDR3 end, the germline J gene is used to fill in that end. This specimen includes other DNA sequences encoding the same CDR3. The J gene is TRBJ2-1, the V gene TRBV7-3; TRBD2 is a possible D gene (6 bases). With 1 base removed from V and 1 base from J, the gap between germline ends came to 8 bases. In germline, CDR1 is SGHTA, CDR2 FQGTGA. The CDR3 has 15 residues. The DNA read from the CDR3 is TGTGCCAGCAGCTTAAGCGGGGCTTCCTACAATGAG. Its translation: CASSLSGASYNE. In full, the CDR3 is CASSLSGASYNEQFF.

This clone is classed as medium-sized (0.01 to 0.1%). Read coverage stops 3 residues before the CDR3 terminus; the germline J gene supplies the remainder. The chain carries TRBV6-4 and TRBJ2-3, with 10 bases that match TRBD2. Germline values: CDR1 MRHNA, CDR2 SNTAGT. The CDR3 covers 15 residues. Trimming at V came to 4 bases and at J to 1 base, leaving 2 bases not matched to a gene. The sequenced CDR3 bases are TGTGCCAGCAGTGCTACTAGCGGGGGCACAGATACG. It codes for CASSATSGGTDT. The entire CDR3 sequence reads CASSATSGGTDTQYF.

This clone is medium-sized within its sample. The read ends 3 residues early relative to the CDR3; the germline J gene fills the gap. The V and J genes are TRBV9 and TRBJ1-4, with 8 bases identical to TRBD1. CDR1 and CDR2 (germline): SGDLS, YYNGEE. V trimming: 3 bases; J trimming: 0 bases; junction bases outside the gene matches: 22. The CDR3 totals 22 residues. CDR3 DNA, as far as it was read: TGTGCCAGCAGCGCCGAGACCATAAATGGACAGGGTCTGTCTGCAACTAATGAAAAA. Translating gives CASSAETINGQGLSATNEK. The entire CDR3 sequence reads CASSAETINGQGLSATNEKLFF.

The sample holds many counts of this clone. The read terminates 3 residues before the CDR3 end, so the remaining end is supplied by the germline J gene. The chain has TRBV20-1 and TRBJ1-5; 7 bases line up with TRBD1. CDR1 is DFQATT and CDR2 is SNEGSKA in the germline V gene (reference sequence). The trim removed 3 bases at V and 6 bases at J, leaving 11 bases unmatched. The CDR3 spans 15 residues. CDR3 sequence: CSASLEGGGGQPQHF. CDR3 DNA (partial): TGCAGTGCTAGTCTCGAAGGGGGCGGTGGTCAGCCC.

Only a few counts were recorded for this clone. The sequence runs out 3 residues before the end of the CDR3; the remainder is reconstructed from the germline J gene. The chain is built from TRBV11-3 and TRBJ1-1, with no clear D. Germline values: CDR1 SGHNT, CDR2 YENEEA. V was shortened by 5 bases and J by 4 bases, with 8 bases between the two germline ends. This CDR3 has 12 residues. Partial CDR3 DNA: TGTGCCAGCAGCCAAACGGGCACTGAA. This translates into CASSQTGTE. The whole CDR3 protein is CASSQTGTEAFF.

Of note for this clone: With the read ending 3 residues before the CDR3 end, the germline J gene is used to fill in that end. The V gene is TRBV20-1, the J gene TRBJ2-7; 8 bases are shared with TRBD2. Germline V gives CDR1 DFQATT, CDR2 SNEGSKA (reference sequence). Losses at the gene ends were 1 base for V and 4 bases for J; bases not matched to a gene: 9. The CDR3 covers 15 residues. The CDR3 here is CSARVGTSTGYEQYF. The sequenced part of the CDR3 DNA is TGCAGTGCTAGAGTGGGGACTAGTACGGGTTACGAG.

This clone was counted only a few times. The read stops 3 residues short of the end of the CDR3; the missing end is completed from the germline J gene. J is TRBJ2-7 and V is TRBV11-2; weak D call: TRBD2 (6 bases). Trimming stripped 4 bases from V and 3 bases from J, with 16 bases between. Per the germline V gene, CDR1 is SGHAT and CDR2 is FQNNGV. CDR3 length: 15 amino acids. CDR3 region: CASSSSPGESYEQYF. CDR3 bases read: TGTGCCAGCAGCTCTAGCCCGGGAGAGAGCTACGAG.

In its sample, this clone was seen many times. Read sequence stops 3 residues before the CDR3 end, and the germline J gene provides the missing end. The chain joins TRBV5-4 to TRBJ2-7; 9 positions match TRBD2. Germline CDR1 and CDR2: SGHNT and YYREEE (reference sequence). The CDR3 runs 15 residues. The J segment lost 0 bases and the V segment lost 0 bases, leaving 1 base of the junction unmatched. The CDR3 bases that were read are TGTGCCAGCAGCTTGGGACTAGCGGCCTCCTACGAG. Translation: CASSLGLAASYE. The full CDR3 sequence reads CASSLGLAASYEQYF. Based on the CDR3 plus reference TRBV5-4 and TRBJ2-7, the full variable domain is ETGVTQSPTHLIKTRGQQVTLRCSSQSGHNTVSWYQQALGQGPQFIFQYYREEENGRGNFPPRFSGLQFPNYSSELNVNALELDDSALYLCASSLGLAASYEQYFGPGTRLTVT.

On this clone: Coverage ceases 3 residues before the CDR3 finishes, and the germline J gene fills in the end. This rearrangement joins TRBV19 to TRBJ2-3, with D possibly matching TRBD2 (6 bases). The CDR3 consists of 16 residues. The germline CDR1 and CDR2 sequences are LNHDA and SQIVND (reference sequence). CDR3 loop: CASSNDGAGRRETQYF. The sequenced part of the CDR3 DNA is TGTGCCAGTAGTAACGACGGGGCGGGGAGGCGAGAGACG.

This clone was observed at least ten times. CDR3 sequence: CASSFPGNYGYTF. Incomplete CDR3 DNA: TGTGCCAGCAGCTTCCCAGGGAACTATGGC. The chain combines TRBV7-2 with TRBJ1-2, with D possibly matching TRBD1 (5 bases). Coverage ceases 3 residues before the CDR3 finishes, and the germline J gene fills in the end. CDR1 SGHTA and CDR2 FQGNSA come from the germline V gene. The CDR3 contains 13 residues. V lost 3 bases, J lost 2 bases, and 7 bases lay in between.

A few counts support this clone. The read falls 3 residues short of the CDR3 end, and the missing part is taken from the germline J gene. The J gene is TRBJ2-7, the V gene TRBV19, with 7 bases lining up with TRBD1. Germline V gene sequence: CDR1 LNHDA, CDR2 SQIVND (reference sequence). J lost 3 bases, V lost 5 bases, and 10 bases had no gene match. This CDR3 is 15 amino acids long. Partial CDR3 DNA: TGTGCCAGTAGTCGGAGCCGGGACAGAGACTACGAG. It encodes CASSRSRDRDYE. The CDR3 in full is CASSRSRDRDYEQYF.

Of note for this clone: The read falls 3 residues short of the CDR3 end, and the missing part is taken from the germline J gene. The V and J genes are TRBV19 and TRBJ2-1; 7 bases match TRBD1. The CDR3 sequence is 14 residues long. The trim removed 3 bases at V and 9 bases at J, leaving 8 bases unmatched. Germline V gene sequence: CDR1 LNHDA, CDR2 SQIVND (reference sequence). The CDR3 protein is CASSIQGVQGEQFF. The covered CDR3 bases are TGTGCCAGTAGTATCCAGGGGGTACAGGGTGAG.

This clone was detected ten times or more. The read halts 3 residues ahead of the CDR3 end, with the missing end drawn from the germline J gene. This chain uses TRBV5-6 with TRBJ2-1, with D perhaps matching TRBD1 (6 bases). This CDR3 has 13 residues. V was clipped by 4 bases and J by 7 bases, with 12 bases between them. Germline CDR1 SGHDT, CDR2 YYEEEE. The sequenced part of the CDR3 DNA is TGTGCCAGCAGCCGGGACACGATGAATGAG. As protein: CASSRDTMNE. The full CDR3 reads CASSRDTMNEQFF.

This clone was counted at least ten times. Read data end 3 residues before the CDR3 end; the end is taken from the germline J gene. The chain employs TRBV20-1 and TRBJ2-3, with 8 positions matching TRBD2. The CDR3 has 17 residues. The trim removed 0 bases at V and 0 bases at J, leaving 8 bases unmatched. Germline CDR1 DFQATT, CDR2 SNEGSKA (reference sequence). The CDR3 spells CSARDRAVAGSTDTQYF. Partial CDR3 DNA: TGCAGTGCTAGAGATCGGGCGGTAGCGGGGAGCACAGATACG.

In its sample, this clone was seen many times. The read comes to an end 3 residues before the CDR3 does, leaving the germline J gene to fill in the end. The chain employs TRBV5-8 and TRBJ1-3; D remains unclear. V lost 6 bases and J 0 bases, leaving 13 bases between the germline ends. CDR1 is SGHTS, CDR2 YDEGEE, per germline. The CDR3 contains 15 residues. Partial CDR3 DNA: TGTGCCAGCACCCGCCTGATTAGCTCTGGAAACACC. Amino acid sequence: CASTRLISSGNT. The complete CDR3 reads CASTRLISSGNTIYF. Using reference TRBV5-8 and TRBJ1-3 for the parts outside the CDR3, the full variable domain is EAGVTQSPTHLIKTRGQQATLRCSPISGHTSVYWYQQALGLGLQFLLWYDEGEERNRGNFPPRFSGRQFPNYSSELNVNALELEDSALYLCASTRLISSGNTIYFGEGSWLTVV.

This clone has more than one count but fewer than ten. Coverage ceases 3 residues before the CDR3 finishes, and the germline J gene fills in the end. The rearrangement links TRBV18 to TRBJ1-4; perhaps TRBD1 as D (5 bases). The CDR3 runs to 13 residues. CDR1 is KGHSH and CDR2 is LQKENI in the germline V gene. V lost 3 bases and J 8 bases, leaving 10 bases between the germline ends. CDR3 sequence reads: CASSPEGREKLFF. The CDR3 DNA, read in part, is TGTGCCAGCTCACCGGAGGGGAGGGAAAAA.

This clone was seen many times. The sequenced fragment ends 3 residues before the CDR3 boundary, so the rest is inferred from the germline J gene. The chain combines TRBV6-4 with TRBJ2-3, with D perhaps TRBD1 (5 bases). V was cut by 2 bases and J by 3 bases, with 6 bases left in between. The CDR3 spans 13 residues. The germline gives CDR1 MRHNA, CDR2 SNTAGT. The chain's CDR3 is CASSDKGTDTQYF. CDR3 bases read: TGTGCCAGCAGTGACAAGGGGACAGATACG.

This clone was detected many times. The read halts 3 residues ahead of the CDR3 end, with the missing end drawn from the germline J gene. This chain connects TRBV13 to TRBJ2-3; the D is unclear. Germline values: CDR1 PRHDT, CDR2 FYEKMQ (reference sequence). The V and J ends lost 7 bases and 6 bases respectively, with 14 bases between them. The CDR3 covers 13 residues. The chain's CDR3 is CASTTAPRDTQYF. Incomplete CDR3 DNA: TGTGCCAGCACCACCGCCCCCAGGGATACG.

This clone was counted many times. The sequence runs out 3 residues before the end of the CDR3; the remainder is reconstructed from the germline J gene. Distinct nucleotide sequences in the sample also encode this CDR3. The gene calls are TRBV6-2 or TRBV6-3 and TRBJ2-5, with 15 bases matching TRBD2. The CDR3 length is 15 residues. The V and J ends lost 4 bases and 5 bases, in that order; junction bases with no gene match: 2. Germline V gene sequence: CDR1 MNHEY, CDR2 SVGEGT. CDR3 amino acids: CASSWTSGGAETQYF. The covered CDR3 bases are TGTGCCAGCAGTTGGACTAGCGGGGGGGCCGAGACC.

This clone showed up many times. Read coverage stops 3 residues before the CDR3 terminus; the germline J gene supplies the remainder. The genes are TRBV19 and TRBJ2-3; tentative D call: TRBD1 (7 bases). Trimming pared 5 bases from V and 5 bases from J, leaving 17 bases between. Germline CDR1 is LNHDA and CDR2 is SQIVND (reference sequence). This CDR3 is 15 amino acids long. Partial CDR3 DNA: TGTGCCAGTAGTGTCCGGAGGGGGCAGTTAGATACG. This encodes CASSVRRGQLDT. The CDR3 in full is CASSVRRGQLDTQYF. The entire variable domain, with the rest obtained from reference TRBV19 and TRBJ2-3, is as follows: DGGITQSPKYLFRKEGQNVTLSCEQNLNHDAMYWYRQDPGQGLRLIYYSQIVNDFQKGDIAEGYSVSREKKESFPLTVTSAQKNPTAFYLCASSVRRGQLDTQYFGPGTRLTVL.

This clone was counted ten times or more. The CDR3 end lies 3 residues beyond the end of the read and is filled in from the germline J gene. J is TRBJ2-1 and V is TRBV7-6; possibly TRBD1 for D (6 bases). The CDR3 has 16 amino acids. CDR1 is SGHVS, CDR2 FNYEAQ, per germline. Trimming removed 5 bases from V and 0 bases from J, with 14 bases in between. The part of the CDR3 DNA that was read is TGTGCCAGCAGCCGGACAGCCGTGAGCTCCTACAATGAG. This codes for CASSRTAVSSYNE. The whole CDR3 reads CASSRTAVSSYNEQFF.

As for this clone: This could be a read error, since a much larger clone is one nucleotide away. The CDR3 goes on 3 residues after the read ends, and that part is filled in from the germline J gene. The rearrangement uses TRBV7-8 and TRBJ2-3; D perhaps matches TRBD1 (6 bases). The CDR3 length is 15 residues. V was shortened by 1 base and J by 1 base, with 9 bases between the two germline ends. The germline V gene has CDR1 SGHVS and CDR2 FQNEAQ. CDR3: CASSLVRGGTDTQYF. The DNA read from the CDR3 is TGTGCCAGCAGCTTAGTCAGGGGTGGCACAGATACG.